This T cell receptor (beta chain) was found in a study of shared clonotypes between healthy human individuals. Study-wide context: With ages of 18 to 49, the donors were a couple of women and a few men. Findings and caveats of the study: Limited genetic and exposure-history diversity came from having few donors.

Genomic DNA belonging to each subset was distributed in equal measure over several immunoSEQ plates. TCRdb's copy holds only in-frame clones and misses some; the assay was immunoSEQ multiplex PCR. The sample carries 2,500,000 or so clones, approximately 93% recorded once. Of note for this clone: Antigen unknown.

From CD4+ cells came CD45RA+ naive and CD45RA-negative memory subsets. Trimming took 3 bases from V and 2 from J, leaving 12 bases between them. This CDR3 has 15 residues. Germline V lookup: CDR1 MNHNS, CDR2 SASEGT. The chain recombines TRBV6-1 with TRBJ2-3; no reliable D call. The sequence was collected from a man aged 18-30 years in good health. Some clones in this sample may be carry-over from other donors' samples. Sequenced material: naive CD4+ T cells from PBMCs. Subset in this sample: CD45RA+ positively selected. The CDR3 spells CASSDFSRHTDTQYF. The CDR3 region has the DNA TGTGCCAGCAGTGATTTTTCCAGACACACAGATACGCAGTATTTT.